Detailed here is one T cell receptor beta chain. Its antigen remains unidentified. No base quality values were provided; no much bigger clone lies one nucleotide off. Trimming costs V 0 bases and J 7 bases, and their ends lie 13 bases apart. CDR1 MNHEY and CDR2 SVGAGI are derived from the germline V gene. Including cysteine and phenylalanine, the CDR3 has 14 amino acids. The kept DNA is CDR3 alone, 42 bases in frame from the first base. This record belongs to a study of T-cell memory formation after mild COVID-19 (dated by TCRdb to the early 2020s). Background on the whole study: TCR sequence clusters from the two donors were largely donor specific. Longitudinal TCRalpha and TCRbeta repertoire sequencing tracked T-cell clones expanding and contracting after mild COVID-19 in a couple of donors. The cohort comprised two young, previously healthy adult volunteers, one female and one male.

PBMCs were isolated by Ficoll-Paque density gradient centrifugation. The paper's findings and limits, for the study overall: Only a couple of mild cases were covered by the study, and larger cohorts that include severe cases with pre-infection samples were considered necessary. Some responding clones were detected in pre-infection memory, suggesting pre-existing cross-reactive memory T cells joined the SARS-CoV-2 response. The second-wave clones that peaked on day 37 were not confirmed to be SARS-CoV-2 specific. Contracting CD4+ clones appeared mostly in the CM and EM memory subsets, whereas CD8+ clones were enriched in EMRA. Balanced CD4/CD8 phenotypes were observed for clones contracting from day 15 to 85, whereas a bias towards CD4+ was observed for a second wave of clones expanding from day 15 to 37.

The sample was run on an Illumina NovaSeq 6000. TCRalpha and TCRbeta cDNA libraries were built by 5'RACE with constant-segment primers, adding sample barcodes and unique molecular identifiers. RNA was extracted from every sample with Trizol reagent. Library amplification was performed in two PCR steps, and a second sample barcode and Illumina TruSeq adapters were introduced in the second step. Libraries were sequenced on an Illumina NovaSeq with 2 x 150 bp paired-end reads. The paper's processing steps were these. Demultiplexing of reads and collapsing into UMI-guided consensus sequences were performed with migec v1.2.7. With mixcr v2.1.11, UMI consensuses were aligned to TRA and TRB V and J templates and assembled into clonotypes. Expanded or contracted clonotypes were those called significant by both edgeR and NoisET, with noise models trained on biological replicates. For edgeR calls, the cutoffs were a false discovery rate-adjusted p below 0.01 and a log2 fold-change threshold of 1. As an exploratory analysis of dynamics, max-normalized trajectories of the 1000 most abundant clonotypes were examined by PCA with hierarchical clustering. Each responding clone was given a CD4 or CD8 phenotype based on the CD4+ and CD8+ repertoires, which had been sequenced separately. TCRdb took the public reads, trimmed them with fastp at Q25, ran MiXCR for clone calling and kept in-frame beta chains. Each record represents a unique CDR3 protein, reported with the most common genes and DNA among its rows. Clone size and V and J calls follow TCRdb, not the original study. Here the sample has approximately 500,000 distinct CDR3 sequences; about 23% occur a single time. The ten top clones hold around 12% of the sample.

Material for sequencing was PBMCs or a T cell subset sorted from them (not recorded which). This TCR was recovered from an adult woman who had mild COVID-19 (a few samples of this study predate the infection). The sample titles of this study are shuffled in the database, so cell type and time point are left out; the donor was told from shared clones. The V and J segments used are TRBV6-5 and TRBJ2-7, with TRBD1 tentatively as D gene (5 bases match). Read as DNA, the sequence is TGTGCCAGCAGTTACTCACCAGGGAAGGAAGAGCAGTACTTC. This is translated as CASSYSPGKEEQYF.